This T cell receptor (beta chain) derives from a study of preoperative IRX-2 immunotherapy in early breast cancer. Treatment specified: preoperative locoregional IRX-2 cytokine immunotherapy. The protocol was immunoSEQ multiplex PCR, while the TCRdb copy is restricted to in-frame clones and leaves out a portion. Found here are roughly 93,000 clones, 70% to 90% of them singletons; the top ten hold under 2.5%. Unmatched junction bases numbered 8, after V lost 0 bases and J lost 13 bases. The CDR3 has 14 amino acids. Germline V CDR1 and CDR2: LNHNV, YYDKDF (reference sequence). The chain is built from TRBV15 and TRBJ2-1; 8 nucleotides match TRBD1. Sequencing used tumor tissue, obtained after IRX-2 immunotherapy. The sequence was collected from a human donor with breast cancer. In DNA, the CDR3 is TGTGCCACCAGCAGAGATCAGGGGGCGGGGCTTCAGTTCTTC. Its translation is CATSRDQGAGLQFF.